This T cell receptor beta chain was sequenced in a study of blood T cell repertoires in COVID-19 (dated by TCRdb to the early 2020s). About the investigation overall: Samples covering the acute and convalescent phases of COVID-19 were provided by collaborators in the United States, Italy and Spain. The samples were drawn from two sources: the first 160 participants of the ongoing ImmuneRACE study, and 1,254 subjects contributed by 6 global collaborators. Nearly every sample came with metadata listing a de-identified subject ID, COVID-19 status, age in years and sex. The prospective study material was composed of cDNA or gDNA derived from T cells, B-cell-depleted T cells, or PBMCs. A freely available public database, intended as a resource for researchers studying the immune response to SARS-CoV-2, is where the repertoires were released. Subjects who had been exposed to COVID-19, were actively infected with it, or had recovered from it provided the deeply sampled blood TCRbeta repertoires that made up the dataset. Where available, HLA class I and class II types were obtained from metadata supplied by the sample provider rather than from assay-based typing.

The V end loses 3 bases and the J end loses 4 bases, and a stretch of 9 bases separates them. From the germline V gene (reference sequence), CDR1 is PRHDT and CDR2 is FYEKMQ. From the cysteine through the phenylalanine, the CDR3 covers 13 amino acids. The entry retains the CDR3 DNA only, 39 bases that are in frame from base 1. Of note for this clone: This receptor's antigen is unknown. The sample holds no much larger clone one base away, and base qualities are not on file.

Study-wide findings and limitations: The quantity of clinical and demographic metadata differed by source and by participant and was supplied without curation.

Whole blood was collected in K2EDTA tubes by collaborating institutions according to the institutions' own protocols. For TCRbeta analysis, collaborators shipped samples as frozen whole blood, isolated PBMCs, or DNA extracted from either of those sample types. The immunoSEQ Assay, a bias-controlled multiplex PCR, was used to amplify TCRbeta CDR3 regions from genomic DNA. The study's own analysis went as follows. The number of nucleated cells in each sample was estimated from the amplification of reference gene primers within the assay. Sequence reads were collapsed and filtered to measure the absolute abundance of every unique TCRbeta CDR3 rearrangement. Productive Simpson clonality was computed per sample as the square root of Simpson's diversity index over productive rearrangements. TCRdb re-hosts the immuneACCESS table, in-frame sequences only. Its copies lack some clones; in the studies checked, an unresolved V gene accounts for under half of them, and the cause for the rest is not known. V, J and clone size derive from that table, while D and trimming were established from the DNA sequence. The sample table shows some 66,000 clones, and 85% to 90% are seen once. The biggest ten clones account for roughly 8% of the sample.

The specimen sequenced was peripheral blood. The chain uses TRBV13 and TRBJ1-1; TRBD1 is a possible D gene, resting on 5 matching bases. This TCR came from a human donor with active COVID-19. The donor label of this sample is uncertain. The CDR3 protein sequence reads: CASSLGPGTEAFF. The DNA reads TGTGCCAGCAGCTTGGGGCCGGGCACTGAAGCTTTCTTT. This CDR3, with the reference TRBV13 and TRBJ1-1 proteins standing in past its ends, gives the full variable domain AAGVIQSPRHLIKEKRETATLKCYPIPRHDTVYWYQQGPGQDPQFLISFYEKMQSDKGSIPDRFSAQQFSDYHSELNMSSLELGDSALYFCASSLGPGTEAFFGQGTRLTVV.